What follows are 28 T cell receptor beta chains derived from one specimen sequenced in a study of cytomegalovirus exposure and HLA in healthy donors. A multiplex PCR was run with 60 Vbeta primers and 13 Jbeta primers. Sequenced by immunoSEQ multiplex PCR; TCRdb stores in-frame clones only, minus some. The sample holds 150,000 to 200,000 clones; 60% to 80% are singletons and the top ten take around 1.3%. Sequenced sample: PBMCs. These receptors were collected from a woman aged 25 to 39 in good health and CMV-seronegative.

The rearrangement uses TRBV6-5 and TRBJ1-5; D unresolved. The length of the CDR3 is 13 residues. With 6 bases removed from V and 16 bases from J, the gap between germline ends came to 22 bases. Germline CDR1 and CDR2: MNHEY and SVGAGI. The CDR3 sequence: CASRVLGSAFYHF. CDR3 nucleotide sequence: TGTGCCAGCAGGGTTCTCGGGTCAGCCTTTTACCATTTT.

V and J are TRBV9 and TRBJ2-2; 8 nucleotides match TRBD2. CDR1 is SGDLS and CDR2 is YYNGEE in the germline V gene. The V segment lost 3 bases and the J segment 6 bases; nucleotides outside the gene matches: 7. This CDR3 spans 15 amino acids. CDR3 residues: CASSDIVGGAGELFF. Written as DNA, the CDR3 is TGTGCCAGCAGCGATATTGTCGGGGGGGCCGGGGAGCTGTTTTTT.

V usage is TRBV5-4 and J usage is TRBJ1-3; 7 bases align to TRBD1. The CDR3 spans 18 residues. Losses at the gene ends were 3 bases for V and 0 bases for J; bases not matched to a gene: 12. In germline, CDR1 is SGHNT, CDR2 YYREEE (reference sequence). The CDR3 bases are TGTGCCAGCAGCTCACCGAAACAGGGGACCGGCTCTGGAAACACCATATATTTT. Amino acid sequence: CASSSPKQGTGSGNTIYF.

The chain employs TRBV18 and TRBJ2-1; D may be TRBD1 (6 bases). Germline-derived CDR1 and CDR2 are KGHSH and LQKENI. V lost 2 bases and J lost 7, with 18 bases in between. The CDR3 spans 16 residues. The chain's CDR3 is CASSPFQGTDKNEQFF. The CDR3 nucleotides are TGTGCCAGCTCACCATTCCAGGGGACGGATAAGAATGAGCAGTTCTTC.

V and J are TRBV11-2 and TRBJ1-1; tentatively, D is TRBD1 (5 bases). V shed 1 base and J shed 0 bases, with 9 bases lying between them. Germline V CDR1 and CDR2: SGHAT, FQNNGV. This CDR3 region has 15 residues. CDR3 in DNA: TGTGCCAGCAGCTTAGGGGGCAGAATGAACACTGAAGCTTTCTTT. It yields the protein CASSLGGRMNTEAFF. Based on the CDR3 plus reference TRBV11-2 and TRBJ1-1, the full variable domain is EAGVAQSPRYKIIEKRQSVAFWCNPISGHATLYWYQQILGQGPKLLIQFQNNGVVDDSQLPKDRFSAERLKGVDSTLKIQPAKLEDSAVYLCASSLGGRMNTEAFFGQGTRLTVV.

The sample holds one count of this clone. This chain uses TRBV5-6 with TRBJ1-4; TRBD1 might be the D (5 bases). The CDR3 totals 14 residues. The germline CDR1 and CDR2 sequences are SGHDT and YYEEEE. Trimming took 4 bases from V and 8 from J, leaving 15 bases between them. Written as DNA, the CDR3 is TGTGCCAGCAGCCCAATACAGGTTCCCGAAAAACTGTTTTTT. It codes for CASSPIQVPEKLFF.

The J gene is TRBJ2-7, the V gene TRBV19, with 10 bases fitting TRBD2. Trimming took 5 bases from V and 2 from J; bases not matched to a gene: 6. Germline V gene data show CDR1 as LNHDA and CDR2 as SQIVND (reference sequence). CDR3 length equals 15 residues. The CDR3 bases are TGTGCCAGTAGTTCACGGACTAGCGGTCCCTACGAGCAGTACTTC. As protein: CASSSRTSGPYEQYF.

This chain links TRBV5-4 with TRBJ2-7; no reliable D call. The CDR3 totals 13 residues. Per the germline V gene, CDR1 is SGHNT and CDR2 is YYREEE (reference sequence). V was clipped by 0 bases and J by 0 bases, with 4 bases between them. The CDR3 sequence: CASSLAFSYEQYF. The CDR3 region has the DNA TGTGCCAGCAGCTTGGCCTTCTCCTACGAGCAGTACTTC.

This chain links TRBV19 with TRBJ1-4; D gene unclear. CDR3 size: 15 residues. Germline CDR1 LNHDA, CDR2 SQIVND (reference sequence). V was shortened by 0 bases and J by 7 bases, with 12 bases between the two germline ends. The CDR3 is CASSIDPSAREKLFF. CDR3 sequence (DNA): TGTGCCAGTAGTATAGATCCGAGTGCCCGTGAAAAACTGTTTTTT.

CDR3 protein: CASTNRGGNEQFF. CDR3 DNA sequence: TGTGCCAGTACCAACAGGGGTGGCAATGAGCAGTTCTTC. V and J are TRBV19 and TRBJ2-1, with 7 bases identical to TRBD1. V was clipped by 7 bases and J by 6 bases; unmatched bases: 6. CDR3 length: 13 residues. Germline V gives CDR1 LNHDA, CDR2 SQIVND (reference sequence).

V is TRBV6-6 and J is TRBJ1-5; 9 bases fit TRBD1. V dropped 4 bases and J dropped 7; count of bases not matched to a gene: 11. The CDR3 runs to 16 residues. CDR1 MNHNY and CDR2 SVGAGI come from the germline V gene (reference sequence). CDR3 residues: CASSSLWDRVLQPQHF. The CDR3 nucleotides are TGTGCCAGCAGTTCCCTTTGGGACAGGGTTTTACAGCCCCAGCATTTT.

This clone was observed a handful of times. The junction departs from the called germline gene at one end, perhaps through a read error. This rearrangement joins TRBV10-3 to TRBJ1-1; D is unclear. The length of the CDR3 is 13 residues. Germline CDR1 and CDR2: ENHRY and SYGVKD. The CDR3 DNA reads TGTGCCAGCAGTGGGAGAATGAACACTGAAGCTTTCTTT. Its translation: CASSGRMNTEAFF.

Only one count was recorded for this clone. The CDR3 is CASSVNPETGLTFF. The DNA of the CDR3 is TGCGCCAGCAGCGTTAATCCTGAGACAGGGCTTACTTTCTTT. The chain links TRBV5-1 to TRBJ1-1; 7 bases are a match to TRBD1. CDR1 is SGHRS and CDR2 is YFSETQ in the germline V gene. Losses at the gene ends were 4 bases for V and 12 bases for J; bases not matched to a gene: 15. The CDR3 runs 14 residues.

The table lists this clone with a few counts. The chain couples TRBV4-1 to TRBJ2-3, with D possibly matching TRBD1 (5 bases). There are 16 residues in the CDR3. CDR1 MGHRA and CDR2 YSYEKL come from the germline V gene. V shed 4 bases and J shed 0 bases, with 14 bases lying between them. DNA of the CDR3: TGCGCCAGCAGCCCGACAGTGGGGTTTAGCACAGATACGCAGTATTTT. It translates to CASSPTVGFSTDTQYF.

This clone was detected once. Other DNA sequences within the sample encode an identical CDR3. As DNA, the CDR3 is TGTGCCAGCAGTTATTCGACTAGCGGGGGCACCGGGGAGCTGTTTTTT. It encodes CASSYSTSGGTGELFF. The chain links TRBV6-5 to TRBJ2-2, with 12 bases lining up with TRBD2. Looked up from germline, CDR1 is MNHEY and CDR2 is SVGAGI. The CDR3 length is 16 residues. V gave up 3 bases and J gave up 4 bases; unmatched junction bases: 3.

V is TRBV6-5 and J is TRBJ2-1; 8 bases line up with TRBD2. The V and J ends lost 11 bases and 4 bases, in that order; junction bases with no gene match: 10. CDR3 size: 14 residues. The germline gives CDR1 MNHEY, CDR2 SVGAGI. CDR3 DNA: TGTGCCTCCTCCGGGACTAGGGTGTACAATGAGCAGTTCTTC. Its protein is CASSGTRVYNEQFF.

The genes are TRBV19 and TRBJ2-1, with 9 bases matching TRBD1. The CDR3 totals 14 residues. The germline V gene encodes CDR1 LNHDA and CDR2 SQIVND (reference sequence). The V gene end was trimmed by 5 bases and the J gene end by 10 bases; junction bases not matched to a gene: 9. The CDR3 region is CASSLLGQGYEQFF. The DNA for the CDR3 is TGTGCCAGTAGTCTCCTGGGACAGGGATACGAGCAGTTCTTC. Variable domain in full (rest from reference TRBV19 and TRBJ2-1): DGGITQSPKYLFRKEGQNVTLSCEQNLNHDAMYWYRQDPGQGLRLIYYSQIVNDFQKGDIAEGYSVSREKKESFPLTVTSAQKNPTAFYLCASSLLGQGYEQFFGPGTRLTVL.

This clone was observed a few times. This CDR3 reads CASSVGQGKGNQPQHF. CDR3 in DNA: TGTGCCAGTAGTGTGGGACAGGGAAAGGGCAATCAGCCCCAGCATTTT. The V and J genes are TRBV19 and TRBJ1-5; 9 bases line up with TRBD1. With V trimmed by 5 bases and J by 2 bases, 7 bases remained unmatched. The CDR3 loop spans 16 amino acids. Germline V gene data show CDR1 as LNHDA and CDR2 as SQIVND (reference sequence). The full variable domain, its missing parts supplied by reference TRBV19 and TRBJ1-5, is DGGITQSPKYLFRKEGQNVTLSCEQNLNHDAMYWYRQDPGQGLRLIYYSQIVNDFQKGDIAEGYSVSREKKESFPLTVTSAQKNPTAFYLCASSVGQGKGNQPQHFGDGTRLSIL.

This clone has a single count. CDR3 coding DNA: TGTGCCATCAGTGGGACTTCCTACGAGCAGTACTTC. Translated: CAISGTSYEQYF. The rearrangement joins TRBV10-3 to TRBJ2-7; perhaps TRBD2 as D (5 bases). Germline V lookup: CDR1 ENHRY, CDR2 SYGVKD. Trimming took off 4 bases at V and 1 base at J, with 5 bases between the two ends. The CDR3 runs 12 residues.

CDR3 residues: CASSFSGEHQPQHF. The CDR3 DNA is TGTGCCAGCAGTTTTTCCGGGGAGCATCAGCCCCAGCATTTT. This chain connects TRBV27 to TRBJ1-5, with D unclear. The V gene lost 3 bases and the J gene lost 5 bases, with 11 bases spanning the gap. This CDR3 spans 14 amino acids. The germline V gene has CDR1 MNHEY and CDR2 SMNVEV (reference sequence).

The V call is TRBV21-1, the J call TRBJ1-2. TRBV21-1 counts as a pseudogene. This CDR3 region has 15 residues. This CDR3 reads CASSMRASSNYGYTF. In nucleotides, the CDR3 is TGTGCCAGCAGCATGCGGGCCAGCTCTAACTATGGCTACACCTTC.

The chain is built from TRBV15 and TRBJ2-1; D remains unclear. V was cut by 0 bases and J by 5 bases, with 8 bases left in between. The CDR3 consists of 14 residues. The V gene's germline CDR1 is LNHNV and CDR2 YYDKDF (reference sequence). This chain's CDR3 is CATSREARNNEQFF. The CDR3 coding sequence is TGTGCCACCAGCAGAGAGGCCCGAAACAATGAGCAGTTCTTC.

The chain has TRBV15 and TRBJ1-1; 7 bases map to TRBD1. The J segment lost 6 bases and the V segment lost 1 base, leaving 5 bases of the junction unmatched. CDR1 and CDR2 (germline): LNHNV, YYDKDF (reference sequence). This CDR3 has 14 residues. CDR3 sequence (DNA): TGTGCCACCAGCAGAGGGGGGACAGCCTCTGAAGCTTTCTTT. This codes for CATSRGGTASEAFF.

The chain links TRBV5-1 to TRBJ1-1; no definite D call. With 2 bases removed from V and 1 base from J, the gap between germline ends came to 15 bases. The CDR3 runs 16 residues. Germline CDR1 is SGHRS and CDR2 is YFSETQ. The CDR3 nucleotides are TGCGCCAGCAGCTTAACACGAACCTCGGGGAACACTGAAGCTTTCTTT. As protein: CASSLTRTSGNTEAFF.

This clone was detected once. The chain uses TRBV19 and TRBJ1-2; 9 nucleotides match TRBD1. The germline gives CDR1 LNHDA, CDR2 SQIVND (reference sequence). CDR3 length: 15 amino acids. The J segment lost 3 bases and the V segment lost 7 bases, leaving 9 bases of the junction unmatched. The CDR3 nucleotides read TGTGCCAGTACCCCCTCCGACAGGGGGGACTATGGCTACACCTTC. This encodes CASTPSDRGDYGYTF.

This clone was found a few times. This chain connects TRBV10-1 to TRBJ1-4; D is possibly TRBD1 (6 bases). V shed 5 bases and J shed 1 base, with 14 bases lying between them. CDR3 size: 16 residues. The germline gives CDR1 WNHNN, CDR2 SYGVQD (reference sequence). This CDR3 reads CASSSISGETNEKLFF. The CDR3 bases are TGCGCCAGCAGTTCCATCTCAGGGGAAACTAATGAAAAACTGTTTTTT.

The chain couples TRBV5-7 to TRBJ1-1, with TRBD1 as a possible D gene (5 bases). TRBV5-7 falls under the ORF class, with uncertain function. V was clipped by 3 bases and J by 3 bases, with 18 bases between them. This CDR3 has 16 residues. The CDR3 region has the DNA TGTGCCAGCAGCTACAACTATCAGGGATGGCACACTGAAGCTTTCTTT. This translates into CASSYNYQGWHTEAFF.

This clone occurred once. This chain uses TRBV29-1 with TRBJ2-3; D is perhaps TRBD1 (5 bases). CDR3 size: 16 residues. The V end was cut by 7 bases, the J end by 1 base, with 21 bases between. Germline loops: CDR1 SQVTM, CDR2 ANQGSEA. The CDR3 is CSAGWARQKRTDTQYF. The CDR3 DNA is TGCAGCGCTGGGTGGGCGAGACAGAAACGCACAGATACGCAGTATTTT.